This TCR beta chain derives from a study of sequential checkpoint blockade in melanoma. Findings of the study overall: In arm A, pretreatment tumor clonality was associated with response.

V dropped 5 bases and J dropped 6 bases, with 13 bases sitting between them. CDR1 is MDHEN and CDR2 is SYDVKM in the germline V gene. The CDR3 has 14 amino acids. In this sample, this clone is hyperexpanded (1% or more). Its antigen is not identified. Libraries were prepared by immunoSEQ multiplex PCR; TCRdb keeps only in-frame clonotypes and omits some of them. The repertoire has approximately 2,000 clones, under 30% of them found once; the top ten carry 10% to 15%. Treatment described: randomized to nivolumab then ipilimumab (arm A) or the reverse (arm B). The source material was tumor tissue (inferred from file names), sampled from a patient given nivolumab and ipilimumab in sequence. This chain links TRBV28 with TRBJ2-2; the D call may be TRBD1 or TRBD2 (5 bases each). The clonotype originates from a human donor with melanoma. In DNA form, the CDR3 reads TGTGCCAGCAGTGTTTCCGGGACCGCCGGGGAGCTGTTTTTT. Translation gives CASSVSGTAGELFF. Together with reference TRBV28 and TRBJ2-2, the CDR3 gives the full variable domain: DVKVTQSSRYLVKRTGEKVFLECVQDMDHENMFWYRQDPGLGLRLIYFSYDVKMKEKGDIPEGYSVSREKKERFSLILESASTNQTSMYLCASSVSGTAGELFFGEGSRLTVL.